A single sample is the source of the 16 T cell receptor beta chains below, sequenced in a study of blood T cell repertoires in COVID-19. The table came from immunoSEQ multiplex PCR; TCRdb's copy has only in-frame clones and leaves some out. The sample contains about 230,000 clones, around 78% of which appear only once. Sequenced sample: peripheral blood. The source of these receptors is an older woman with active or convalescent COVID-19.

The J gene is TRBJ1-1, the V gene TRBV5-1; possible D gene TRBD1, 5 bases. The germline gives CDR1 SGHRS, CDR2 YFSETQ. The CDR3 has 14 amino acids. V gave up 7 bases and J gave up 8 bases, with 21 bases separating them. The CDR3 coding sequence is TGCGCCAGCGGGGATTTTACGGTGGCAGGGGAAGCTTTCTTT. Translation: CASGDFTVAGEAFF.

J is TRBJ1-1 and V is TRBV6-5, with 7 positions matching TRBD1. Germline CDR1 and CDR2: MNHEY and SVGAGI. The V segment lost 4 bases and the J segment 4 bases; nucleotides outside the gene matches: 6. The CDR3 runs 14 residues. CDR3 sequence (DNA): TGTGCCAGCAGTTCCACAGGGGTGGGCACTGAAGCTTTCTTT. Translation gives CASSSTGVGTEAFF.

The V call is TRBV6-1, the J call TRBJ1-6, with D uncertain. The CDR3 covers 14 residues. Germline-derived CDR1 and CDR2 are MNHNS and SASEGT. Trimming removed 3 bases from V and 5 bases from J, with 8 bases in between. CDR3 sequence (DNA): TGTGCCAGCAGTGACCGCAGAAATAATTCACCCCTCCACTTT. Translated: CASSDRRNNSPLHF.

This rearrangement joins TRBV28 to TRBJ2-1, with no clear D. Germline values: CDR1 MDHEN, CDR2 SYDVKM. The V and J ends lost 3 bases and 6 bases respectively, with 3 bases between them. The CDR3 covers 11 residues. The CDR3 sequence is CASSFLNEQFF. CDR3 nucleotides: TGTGCCAGCAGTTTCCTCAATGAGCAGTTCTTC.

This chain connects TRBV14 to TRBJ2-3; D uncertain. CDR1 and CDR2 (germline): SGHDN, FVKESK. CDR3 length equals 12 residues. The V gene lost 2 bases and the J gene lost 6 bases, with 6 bases spanning the gap. The CDR3 is CASSQNEDTQYF. Here the CDR3 DNA reads TGTGCCAGCAGCCAAAACGAGGATACGCAGTATTTT.

DNA of the CDR3: TGTGCCAGCAGCTTACTTGTCCCCCGAGCAACTAATGAAAAACTGTTTTTT. Translation: CASSLLVPRATNEKLFF. The chain carries TRBV7-8 and TRBJ1-4; D is undetermined. The CDR3 is 17 residues long. The V gene lost 2 bases and the J gene lost 0 bases, with 13 bases spanning the gap. From germline, CDR1 is SGHVS and CDR2 FQNEAQ.

The chain combines TRBV7-2 with TRBJ1-1; D gene uncertain. CDR3 length: 14 amino acids. The V end was cut by 5 bases, the J end by 0 bases, with 10 bases between. Germline V gene sequence: CDR1 SGHTA, CDR2 FQGNSA. The CDR3 region is CASSPQSMNTEAFF. CDR3 DNA: TGTGCCAGCAGCCCTCAAAGCATGAACACTGAAGCTTTCTTT. The variable domain in full, completed from reference TRBV7-2 and TRBJ1-1, reads GAGVSQSPSNKVTEKGKDVELRCDPISGHTALYWYRQSLGQGLEFLIYFQGNSAPDKSGLPSDRFSAERTGGSVSTLTIQRTQQEDSAVYLCASSPQSMNTEAFFGQGTRLTVV.

The chain joins TRBV7-2 to TRBJ1-4; the match to TRBD1 covers 9 bases. The germline V gene has CDR1 SGHTA and CDR2 FQGNSA. V shed 4 bases and J 6 bases; nucleotides not matched to a gene: 6. The CDR3 length is 15 residues. This CDR3 is CASSSWTGVDEKLFF. For the CDR3, the DNA is TGTGCCAGCAGCTCCTGGACAGGGGTCGATGAAAAACTGTTTTTT. Combining the CDR3 with reference TRBV7-2 and TRBJ1-4 gives the whole variable domain GAGVSQSPSNKVTEKGKDVELRCDPISGHTALYWYRQSLGQGLEFLIYFQGNSAPDKSGLPSDRFSAERTGGSVSTLTIQRTQQEDSAVYLCASSSWTGVDEKLFFGSGTQLSVL.

The chain combines TRBV6-5 with TRBJ2-4; 7 bases agree with TRBD1. This CDR3 is built from 15 residues. Trimming removed 6 bases from V and 0 bases from J; junction bases left unmatched: 5. Germline CDR1 and CDR2: MNHEY and SVGAGI. CDR3 nucleotides: TGTGCCAGCAGGGTAACAGGGGTAGCCAAAAACATTCAGTACTTC. It is translated as CASRVTGVAKNIQYF.

CDR3: CAWRRGGAGSDTQYF. The CDR3, as DNA: TGTGCCTGGAGACGAGGAGGGGCAGGTTCAGATACGCAGTATTTT. The chain recombines TRBV30 with TRBJ2-3; D perhaps matches TRBD2 (6 bases). The CDR3 is 15 amino acids. The germline gives CDR1 GTSNPN, CDR2 SVGIG (reference sequence). Trimming stripped 3 bases from V and 4 bases from J, with 17 bases between.

The chain recombines TRBV10-3 with TRBJ2-6, with no clear D. V was shortened by 0 bases and J by 4 bases, with 4 bases between the two germline ends. There are 14 residues in the CDR3. Germline values: CDR1 ENHRY, CDR2 SYGVKD. The DNA of the CDR3 is TGTGCCATCAGTGAGTCGGGCGGGGCCAACGTCCTGACTTTC. Protein product: CAISESGGANVLTF.

For the CDR3, the DNA is TGTGCCATCAGTGGGACTAGCGGGACAAACAATGAGCAGTTCTTC. Translation: CAISGTSGTNNEQFF. This sequence joins TRBV10-3 and TRBJ2-1, with 12 bases fitting TRBD2. The CDR3 has 15 residues. Germline V gives CDR1 ENHRY, CDR2 SYGVKD. Trimming cost V 4 bases and J 5 bases; bases outside gene matches: 3.

This clone was seen only once. This chain links TRBV30 with TRBJ1-2, with TRBD1 identical over 8 bases. The CDR3 length is 13 residues. From germline, CDR1 is GTSNPN and CDR2 SVGIG (reference sequence). Trimming at V came to 4 bases and at J to 3 bases, leaving 4 bases not matched to a gene. The CDR3 sequence: CAWTSGGDYGYTF. The CDR3 bases are TGTGCCTGGACCTCAGGGGGCGACTATGGCTACACCTTC.

V and J are TRBV6-6 and TRBJ1-1, with 7 nucleotides matching TRBD1. Per the germline V gene, CDR1 is MNHNY and CDR2 is SVGAGI (reference sequence). The CDR3 sequence is 17 residues long. The V and J ends lost 6 bases and 3 bases, in that order; junction bases with no gene match: 16. The CDR3 reads CASRRPATGTGDTEAFF. In DNA form, the CDR3 reads TGTGCCAGCAGACGACCCGCGACAGGGACTGGGGACACTGAAGCTTTCTTT.

The chain carries TRBV5-1 and TRBJ2-1; 10 bases map to TRBD2. Trimming removed 4 bases from V and 10 bases from J; junction bases left unmatched: 8. The CDR3 runs 14 residues. Germline V CDR1 and CDR2: SGHRS, YFSETQ. CDR3 nucleotide sequence: TGCGCCAGCAGCGACGGGACTAGCGCGACGGAGCAGTTCTTC. Its translation is CASSDGTSATEQFF.

The chain combines TRBV29-1 with TRBJ2-5; D remains ambiguous. The CDR3 contains 13 residues. The germline V gene encodes CDR1 SQVTM and CDR2 ANQGSEA. With 7 bases removed from V and 5 bases from J, the gap between germline ends came to 17 bases. The CDR3 here is CSAQGGTGETQYF. CDR3 coding DNA: TGCAGCGCCCAAGGTGGCACCGGGGAGACCCAGTACTTC.